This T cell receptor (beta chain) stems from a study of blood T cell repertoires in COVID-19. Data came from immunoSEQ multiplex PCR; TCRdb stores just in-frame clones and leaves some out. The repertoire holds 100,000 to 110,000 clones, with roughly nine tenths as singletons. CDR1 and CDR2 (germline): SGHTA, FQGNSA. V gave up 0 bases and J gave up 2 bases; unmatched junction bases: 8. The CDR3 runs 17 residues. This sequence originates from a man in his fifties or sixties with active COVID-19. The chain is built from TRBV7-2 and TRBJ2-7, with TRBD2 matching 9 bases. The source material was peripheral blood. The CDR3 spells CASSLAFGAGGTYEQYF. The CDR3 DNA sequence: TGTGCCAGCAGCTTAGCTTTTGGAGCGGGGGGCACCTACGAGCAGTACTTC. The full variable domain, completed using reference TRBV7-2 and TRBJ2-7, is GAGVSQSPSNKVTEKGKDVELRCDPISGHTALYWYRQSLGQGLEFLIYFQGNSAPDKSGLPSDRFSAERTGGSVSTLTIQRTQQEDSAVYLCASSLAFGAGGTYEQYFGPGTRLTVT.